This paragraph covers one TCR beta chain sequence. The CDR3 covers 14 residues. CDR1 is SGHRS, CDR2 YFSETQ, per germline. The trim removed 3 bases at V and 9 bases at J, leaving 7 bases unmatched. Construction of the TCR beta libraries employed iRepertoire HTBI primers in conjunction with Arm-PCR of CDR3 regions. TCRdb processed the multiplex PCR reads anew with MiXCR; each CDR3 protein has one entry. In the table there are about 620,000 distinct CDR3 sequences, about 16% of which are singletons. Time point denoted: newly diagnosed GD, antithyroid drugs for less than 3 months. PBMC RNA served as the TCR library source. The source of the sample is a study of regulatory T cells in long-lasting Graves disease. This same sample was also part of a study on T cells in Graves' hyperthyroidism and ophthalmopathy. That study adds: First-round RT-PCR targeting the TCR CDR3 was performed with the HTBI primer set. Stable hyperthyroidism and ophthalmopathy were separated using 13 V-J signatures.

Sequences were derived from peripheral blood mononuclear cells (PBMCs), sampled at new diagnosis, from a patient treated with antithyroid drugs. This sequence was found in a woman younger than 45 with Graves disease. This chain links TRBV5-1 with TRBJ2-1; 9 bases match TRBD1. CDR3 DNA: TGCGCCAGCAGCTCAGGACAGGGGAATGGTGAGCAGTTCTTC. Protein product: CASSSGQGNGEQFF.